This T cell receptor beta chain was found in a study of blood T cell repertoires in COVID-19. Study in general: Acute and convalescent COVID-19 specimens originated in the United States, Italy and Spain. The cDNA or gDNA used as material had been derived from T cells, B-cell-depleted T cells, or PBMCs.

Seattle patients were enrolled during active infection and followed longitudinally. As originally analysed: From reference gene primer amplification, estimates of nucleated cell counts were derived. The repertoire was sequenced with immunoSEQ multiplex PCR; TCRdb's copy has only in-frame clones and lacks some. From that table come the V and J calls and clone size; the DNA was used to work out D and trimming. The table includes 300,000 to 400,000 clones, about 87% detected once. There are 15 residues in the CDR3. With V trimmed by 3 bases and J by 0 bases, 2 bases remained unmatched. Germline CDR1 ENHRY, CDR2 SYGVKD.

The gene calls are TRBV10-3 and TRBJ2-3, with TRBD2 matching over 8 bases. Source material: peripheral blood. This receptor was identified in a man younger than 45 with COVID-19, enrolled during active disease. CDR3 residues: CAISDSSGSTDTQYF. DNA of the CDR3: TGTGCCATCAGTGATTCTAGCGGGAGCACAGATACGCAGTATTTT.